This record looks at one TCR beta chain sequence and its context. PCR employed 60 Vbeta and 13 Jbeta primers. Method: immunoSEQ multiplex PCR; TCRdb's copy keeps in-frame clones and lacks some. The sample has roughly 90,000 clones, approximately 78% seen once; the top ten hold about 4.6%. This CDR3 comprises 11 residues. The ends were cut back, 4 bases at V and 5 bases at J, with 6 bases in the middle. CDR1 and CDR2 (germline): SGHAT, FQNNGV. The entry originates in a study of cytomegalovirus exposure and HLA in healthy donors. Turning to the study itself: Genotyping showed less than 85% of fewer than 500 donors falling in the Caucasian-associated ancestry cluster.

Sequencing input: PBMCs. The V and J genes are TRBV11-2 and TRBJ2-7; D remains unclear. The receptor comes from a woman aged 40 to 50 in good health and CMV-seropositive. The CDR3 DNA reads TGTGCCAGCAGCTATACTCACGAGCAGTACTTC. Translating it yields CASSYTHEQYF.